Below are 21 T cell receptor beta chains sequenced from a single sample in a study of cytomegalovirus exposure and HLA in healthy donors. Amplification used 60 Vbeta primers and 13 Jbeta primers. The data were produced by immunoSEQ multiplex PCR, yet TCRdb's version contains in-frame clones alone and is incomplete. The repertoire holds 200,000 to 250,000 clones, over 65% seen once, with about 2.5% in the top ten. Sequenced: PBMCs. The receptors were sampled from a woman between 55 and 75 years old in good health and CMV-seropositive.

The J gene is TRBJ1-4, the V gene TRBV30; D is perhaps TRBD1 (6 bases). The V end lost 0 bases, the J end lost 9 bases, and 8 bases lay between the germline ends. Germline V lookup: CDR1 GTSNPN, CDR2 SVGIG (reference sequence). The CDR3 extends over 12 amino acids. The CDR3 region is CAWSVQGKKLFF. As DNA, the CDR3 is TGTGCCTGGAGTGTACAGGGAAAAAAACTGTTTTTT.

V and J are TRBV6-1 and TRBJ1-1; TRBD1 aligns across 7 bases. J lost 1 base, V lost 4 bases, and 12 bases had no gene match. CDR1 is MNHNS, CDR2 SASEGT, per germline. The CDR3 has 17 residues. The chain's CDR3 is CASSVSGTASWNTEAFF. As DNA, the CDR3 is TGTGCCAGCAGTGTATCCGGGACAGCCAGTTGGAACACTGAAGCTTTCTTT.

The CDR3 protein is CASSGQGTSTDTQYF. The CDR3 DNA reads as TGTGCCAGCAGCGGACAGGGTACTTCGACAGATACGCAGTATTTT. This chain connects TRBV2 to TRBJ2-3; the match to TRBD1 covers 8 bases. Per the germline V gene, CDR1 is SNHLY and CDR2 is FYNNEI. V lost 6 bases and J lost 3; bases outside the gene matches: 8. The CDR3 consists of 15 residues.

The chain carries TRBV29-1 and TRBJ2-1; a weak D match, TRBD1 (6 bases). The CDR3 spans 10 residues. The V end was cut by 7 bases, the J end by 11 bases, with 12 bases between. Germline-derived CDR1 and CDR2 are SQVTM and ANQGSEA. CDR3 coding DNA: TGCAGCGCTGGACAGATTCAGCAGTTCTTC. Its protein product is CSAGQIQQFF.

The J gene is TRBJ2-1, the V gene TRBV5-4; weak D call: TRBD1 (5 bases). The CDR3 loop spans 14 amino acids. The germline V gene encodes CDR1 SGHNT and CDR2 YYREEE (reference sequence). The ends were cut back, 0 bases at V and 7 bases at J, with 11 bases in the middle. CDR3 DNA sequence: TGTGCCAGCAGCTTGGCGGAACAGGCTAATGAGCAGTTCTTC. Translation gives CASSLAEQANEQFF.

The chain has TRBV5-4 and TRBJ2-2; D uncertain. CDR3 length equals 16 residues. Between the trimmed V and J ends, which lost 4 bases and 4 bases, there was a span of 17 bases. Germline values: CDR1 SGHNT, CDR2 YYREEE (reference sequence). CDR3 residues: CASSPAARFSTGELFF. Here the CDR3 DNA reads TGTGCCAGCAGCCCGGCCGCTAGATTTAGCACCGGGGAGCTGTTTTTT.

For the CDR3, the DNA is TGTGCCAGCAGCTTAGCGGGCAGGCGCACCGGGGAGCTGTTTTTT. Amino acids: CASSLAGRRTGELFF. V usage is TRBV7-2 and J usage is TRBJ2-2; D ambiguous. The CDR3 length is 15 residues. Deletions cut 0 bases from V and 4 bases from J, with 9 bases between. CDR1 is SGHTA and CDR2 is FQGNSA in the germline V gene.

This chain uses TRBV7-9 with TRBJ2-5, with 16 bases fitting TRBD2. V shed 5 bases and J 3 bases; nucleotides not matched to a gene: 6. This CDR3 comprises 17 residues. Germline CDR1 reads SEHNR; CDR2 reads FQNEAQ (reference sequence). The CDR3, as DNA: TGTGCCAGCAGCCCCCGGGGACTAGCGGGAGGGGAAGAGACCCAGTACTTC. Amino acid sequence: CASSPRGLAGGEETQYF.

The chain carries TRBV4-1 and TRBJ2-2; 15 nucleotides align to TRBD2. V shed 10 bases and J 1 base; nucleotides not matched to a gene: 4. This CDR3 is built from 16 residues. Germline V CDR1 and CDR2: MGHRA, YSYEKL. CDR3 amino acids: CATWTSGRGNTGELFF. DNA of the CDR3: TGCGCCACCTGGACTAGCGGGAGGGGGAACACCGGGGAGCTGTTTTTT.

The rearrangement uses TRBV5-1 and TRBJ1-6, with D unclear. V was clipped by 4 bases and J by 1 base, with 12 bases between them. The germline CDR1 and CDR2 sequences are SGHRS and YFSETQ. CDR3 size: 16 residues. This chain's CDR3 is CASSPGMVSYNSPLHF. CDR3 DNA sequence: TGCGCCAGCAGCCCGGGAATGGTTTCCTATAATTCACCCCTCCACTTT.

This clone was recorded once. This chain joins TRBV10-3 and TRBJ2-2, with 7 nucleotides matching TRBD1. Per the germline V gene, CDR1 is ENHRY and CDR2 is SYGVKD. V was clipped by 11 bases and J by 0 bases; unmatched bases: 6. There are 14 residues in the CDR3. As DNA, the CDR3 is TGTGCCCTCGCCGGGACAGCGAACACCGGGGAGCTGTTTTTT. Its protein product is CALAGTANTGELFF.

The genes are TRBV27 and TRBJ2-6, with D perhaps matching TRBD1 (6 bases). V gave up 3 bases and J gave up 4 bases, with 13 bases separating them. The CDR3 has 16 residues. Germline assignment: CDR1 MNHEY and CDR2 SMNVEV (reference sequence). CDR3 in amino acids: CASSFHRAPGANVLTF. DNA for the CDR3: TGTGCCAGCAGTTTTCACAGGGCCCCCGGGGCCAACGTCCTGACTTTC.

This chain joins TRBV7-2 and TRBJ1-3, with 7 bases lining up with TRBD1. The trim removed 4 bases at V and 3 bases at J, leaving 6 bases unmatched. The CDR3 runs 15 residues. Per the germline V gene, CDR1 is SGHTA and CDR2 is FQGNSA. The DNA of the CDR3 is TGTGCCAGCAGCTCCGATCGGGACAGTGGAAACACCATATATTTT. Its translation: CASSSDRDSGNTIYF.

To note about this clone: At one end, the junction sequence differs from germline, possibly due to a read error. Other DNA sequences within the sample encode an identical CDR3. J is TRBJ2-7 and V is TRBV7-8, with TRBD1 identical over 7 bases. CDR3 size: 13 residues. CDR1 is SGHVS and CDR2 is FQNEAQ in the germline V gene. CDR3 bases: TGTGCTAGCAGGTCAGGACAGGCCTACGAGCAGTACTTC. It translates to CASRSGQAYEQYF.

V gene TRBV7-9 combines with J gene TRBJ2-1; TRBD1 aligns across 9 bases. The V gene's germline CDR1 is SEHNR and CDR2 FQNEAQ (reference sequence). The J segment lost 6 bases and the V segment lost 5 bases, leaving 8 bases of the junction unmatched. The CDR3 is 15 residues long. This chain's CDR3 is CASSRGTGLGNEQFF. In nucleotides, the CDR3 is TGTGCCAGCAGCCGAGGGACAGGGTTGGGCAATGAGCAGTTCTTC.

Comment on this clone: A read error may produce the germline difference seen at one junction end. This chain links TRBV7-9 with TRBJ2-2, with 8 bases fitting TRBD2. Looked up from germline, CDR1 is SEHNR and CDR2 is FQNEAQ (reference sequence). The CDR3 length is 18 residues. DNA of the CDR3: TGTTCCAGCAGCCCACGGCAGGCGGGGGGAAAGAACACCGGGGAGCTGTTTTTT. Protein sequence: CSSSPRQAGGKNTGELFF.

This chain connects TRBV5-1 to TRBJ1-1; 10 nucleotides agree with TRBD1. Trimming at V came to 4 bases and at J to 4 bases, leaving 7 bases not matched to a gene. Germline V gives CDR1 SGHRS, CDR2 YFSETQ. CDR3 size: 15 residues. The DNA for the CDR3 is TGCGCCAGCAGCGCGACAGGGGGCGATGGCACTGAAGCTTTCTTT. It translates to CASSATGGDGTEAFF. The variable domain in full, with the rest retrieved from reference TRBV5-1 and TRBJ1-1, is KAGVTQTPRYLIKTRGQQVTLSCSPISGHRSVSWYQQTPGQGLQFLFEYFSETQRNKGNFPGRFSGRQFSNSRSEMNVSTLELGDSALYLCASSATGGDGTEAFFGQGTRLTVV.

This clone came up a few times. CDR3 nucleotides: TGTGCCAGCAGTTTGCCGGGACATGCCTACGAGCAGTACTTC. It specifies CASSLPGHAYEQYF. The J gene is TRBJ2-5, the V gene TRBV27; D is possibly TRBD1 (6 bases). The better agreement between TRBJ2-7 and the DNA end casts doubt on the J call. The CDR3 runs to 14 residues. In germline, CDR1 is MNHEY, CDR2 SMNVEV (reference sequence).

The chain is built from TRBV7-9 and TRBJ2-5, with D perhaps matching TRBD1 (7 bases). Germline V gives CDR1 SEHNR, CDR2 FQNEAQ (reference sequence). CDR3 length: 15 amino acids. Trimming pared 10 bases from V and 4 bases from J, leaving 22 bases between. This CDR3 is CAIRSGGRRGETQYF. The CDR3 DNA is TGTGCCATCAGATCAGGGGGAAGGAGGGGAGAGACCCAGTACTTC.

J is TRBJ2-5 and V is TRBV11-2; the match to TRBD2 covers 14 bases. The CDR3 contains 15 residues. Germline trimming cut 4 bases from V and 6 bases from J; bases unmatched to any gene: 4. Germline CDR1 reads SGHAT; CDR2 reads FQNNGV. For the CDR3, the DNA is TGTGCCAGCAGCTGGGGGACTAGCGGGGGAAAGACCCAGTACTTC. This codes for CASSWGTSGGKTQYF.

This clone turned up a few times. V is TRBV5-1 and J is TRBJ2-3; a possible D gene is TRBD1 (6 bases). Germline V lookup: CDR1 SGHRS, CDR2 YFSETQ. CDR3 length: 20 amino acids. The V end lost 0 bases, the J end lost 0 bases, and 23 bases lay between the germline ends. This CDR3 reads CASSLAVTGYSSTSTDTQYF. CDR3 DNA sequence: TGCGCCAGCAGCTTGGCCGTGACAGGTTATTCTTCTACTAGCACAGATACGCAGTATTTT.